The 8 T cell receptor beta chains below all came from one sample that was sequenced in a study of cytomegalovirus exposure and HLA in healthy donors. Vbeta (60) and Jbeta (13) primers were used in the PCR. The protocol was immunoSEQ multiplex PCR, while the TCRdb copy is restricted to in-frame clones and leaves out a portion. The sample shows about 89,000 clones, roughly 80% of them seen only once. The sequencing input was PBMCs. Every receptor here comes from a male donor in good health and CMV-seronegative.

This clone was found once. The chain has TRBV19 and TRBJ2-5; TRBD2 matches at 9 bases. V was clipped by 3 bases and J by 4 bases; unmatched bases: 6. This CDR3 has 15 residues. Looked up from germline, CDR1 is LNHDA and CDR2 is SQIVND (reference sequence). CDR3 in amino acids: CASSMDSGSGETQYF. The CDR3 nucleotides are TGTGCCAGTAGTATGGATAGCGGGAGCGGAGAGACCCAGTACTTC.

V is TRBV7-2 and J is TRBJ2-3; D is unclear. Germline CDR1 is SGHTA and CDR2 is FQGNSA. Trimming removed 1 base from V and 4 bases from J, with 12 bases in between. The length of the CDR3 is 15 residues. CDR3 in DNA: TGTGCCAGCAGCTTAGACGGTCAGGTTTCAGATACGCAGTATTTT. It specifies CASSLDGQVSDTQYF.

The chain is built from TRBV9 and TRBJ1-6; no firm D call. The germline CDR1 and CDR2 sequences are SGDLS and YYNGEE. V dropped 3 bases and J dropped 6 bases, with 16 bases sitting between them. There are 16 residues in the CDR3. In nucleotides, the CDR3 is TGTGCCAGCAGCGCTGACCTTGAGGCCTTTAATTCACCCCTCCACTTT. This gives the protein CASSADLEAFNSPLHF.

The rearrangement joins TRBV28 to TRBJ1-4; D not certain. V was shortened by 4 bases and J by 4 bases, with 4 bases between the two germline ends. Germline V gives CDR1 MDHEN, CDR2 SYDVKM. The CDR3 length is 12 residues. The CDR3: CASSSHNEKLFF. CDR3 coding DNA: TGTGCCAGCAGTTCCCATAATGAAAAACTGTTTTTT.

The chain employs TRBV30 and TRBJ1-2; 7 nucleotides line up with TRBD1. Losses at the gene ends were 5 bases for V and 5 bases for J; bases not matched to a gene: 11. Per the germline V gene, CDR1 is GTSNPN and CDR2 is SVGIG (reference sequence). The CDR3 covers 14 residues. The CDR3 sequence: CAWARQGSFYGYTF. CDR3 nucleotides: TGTGCCTGGGCCCGACAGGGATCCTTTTATGGCTACACCTTC.

The V gene is TRBV10-3, the J gene TRBJ2-7, with D possibly TRBD1 on 5 matching bases. The CDR3 length is 15 residues. Germline CDR1 is ENHRY and CDR2 is SYGVKD. Between the trimmed V and J ends, which lost 0 bases and 4 bases, there was a span of 13 bases. The CDR3 loop is CAISESQGSEYEQYF. The DNA of the CDR3 is TGTGCCATCAGTGAGTCTCAGGGAAGCGAGTACGAGCAGTACTTC.

V is TRBV9 and J is TRBJ2-7, with D hard to call. The CDR3 consists of 14 residues. Germline CDR1 and CDR2: SGDLS and YYNGEE. With 0 bases removed from V and 0 bases from J, the gap between germline ends came to 7 bases. For the CDR3, the DNA is TGTGCCAGCAGCGTAGCGAGCTACTCCTACGAGCAGTACTTC. Translation gives CASSVASYSYEQYF.

This clone was counted only a few times. The CDR3 nucleotides are TGTGCCAGCAGCCCAAGCCGGGACAGGGGGCAGGCTACGCAGTATTTT. Its translation is CASSPSRDRGQATQYF. The gene calls are TRBV7-2 and TRBJ2-3; 12 nucleotides agree with TRBD1. Germline assignment: CDR1 SGHTA and CDR2 FQGNSA. The CDR3 is made up of 16 amino acids. V trimming: 5 bases; J trimming: 8 bases; junction bases outside the gene matches: 11.